This entry is about one TCR beta chain. Looked up from germline, CDR1 is SEHNR and CDR2 is FQNEAQ (reference sequence). The CDR3 extends over 13 amino acids. V was pared by 5 bases and J by 5 bases, with 10 bases between. Authors' methods: From reference gene primer amplification, estimates of nucleated cell counts were derived. The data were produced by immunoSEQ multiplex PCR, yet TCRdb's version contains in-frame clones alone and is incomplete. That table furnishes V, J and clone size, whereas the DNA furnished D and trimming. Among about 100,000 clones listed, about 87% were seen once. These data are taken from a study of blood T cell repertoires in COVID-19. The wider study: Both acute and convalescent COVID-19 samples were obtained from the United States, Italy and Spain. Nucleic acid was either cDNA or gDNA, and it came from T cells, B-cell-depleted T cells, or PBMCs.

Source material: peripheral blood. The clonotype originates from a woman aged 25 to 39 with acute or convalescent COVID-19. This chain uses TRBV7-9 with TRBJ2-1; D gene unclear. The CDR3 bases are TGTGCCAGCAGCGACCTGACTGACAATGAGCAGTTCTTC. It codes for CASSDLTDNEQFF.